This T cell receptor (beta chain) is drawn from a study of T cell repertoires in cytomegalovirus infection. Across the whole study: Signatures in public TCR beta sequences pointed to both CMV infection and matching HLA type.

MiXCR, run by TCRdb on the reads, gives a single entry per CDR3 protein. The top ten clones hold roughly 2.9% of a sample with approximately 750,000 distinct CDR3 sequences, less than 40% of them seen once. Of note for this clonotype: Its antigen is still unknown. A clone one base away is much larger, so this may be a read error.

Study conclusions and caveats: The study found HLA-C-restricted CMV-specific TCR beta clonotypes dominating the ex vivo response. Cumulative frequency (of public TCR beta family members) identified carriers of CMV plus the relevant HLA.

This TCR derives from a human donor in good health (CMV status not recorded). Some clones in this sample may be carry-over from other donors' samples. Sequenced input: PBMCs.

The CDR3 coding sequence is TGTGCCAGCAGCCCCTCGAGGGGGCATCGGCCCCAGCATTTT. It yields the protein CASSPSRGHRPQHF. The chain employs TRBV7-2 and TRBJ1-5; TRBD1 agrees at 7 bases. The CDR3 totals 14 residues. V was pared by 5 bases and J by 9 bases, with 10 bases of the junction left unmatched. Germline assignment: CDR1 SGHTA and CDR2 FQGNSA.